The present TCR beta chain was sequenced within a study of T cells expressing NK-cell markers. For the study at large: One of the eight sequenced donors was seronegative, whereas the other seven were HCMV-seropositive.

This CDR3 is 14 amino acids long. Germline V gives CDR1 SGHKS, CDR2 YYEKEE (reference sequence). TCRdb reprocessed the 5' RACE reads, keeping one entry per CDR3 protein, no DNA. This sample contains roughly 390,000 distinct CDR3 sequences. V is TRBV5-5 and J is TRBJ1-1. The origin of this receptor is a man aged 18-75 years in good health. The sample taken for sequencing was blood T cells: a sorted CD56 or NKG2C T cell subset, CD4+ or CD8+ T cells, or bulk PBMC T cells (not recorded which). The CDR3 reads CASSLVYVNTEAFF.